A selection of T cell receptor beta chains follows, all from one sample in a study of cytomegalovirus exposure and HLA in healthy donors. TCRdb keeps only in-frame clones here, not all; method: immunoSEQ multiplex PCR. This table holds about 130,000 clones, 77% found once. The sequenced sample was PBMCs. The receptors come from a male donor in good health and CMV-seronegative. The CDR3 runs from the conserved cysteine through the conserved F or W. The D gene is left open where the match is weak. Where a row states a size, it is once, few, many or the class of an expanded clone; other rows omit it.

abundance	v_gene	d_gene	len	j_gene	CDR3nt	CDR3aa
.	TRBV5-4	.	15	TRBJ1-4	TGTGCCAGCAGCTGGGGGGGGGTGGCTAATGAAAAACTGTTTTTT	CASSWGGVANEKLFF
.	TRBV7-2	.	16	TRBJ2-7	TGTGCCAGCAGCTTAGATAGGGGTATGGGGCGCGGCGAGCAGTACTTC	CASSLDRGMGRGEQYF
.	TRBV9	TRBD2	15	TRBJ2-7	TGTGCCAGCAGCGCCACTAGCGGGAGCTCCTACGAGCAGTACTTC	CASSATSGSSYEQYF
.	TRBV14	TRBD2	16	TRBJ2-5	TGTGCCAGCAGCCAAGTTGGTAGCGGGATACAAGAGACCCAGTACTTC	CASSQVGSGIQETQYF
.	TRBV7-9	.	11	TRBJ2-7	TGTTCCAGCAGCTTAGGAGACGAGCAGTACTTC	CSSSLGDEQYF
.	TRBV6-5	TRBD1	14	TRBJ1-1	TGTGCCAGCACCCGGACAGGGGGGGGCACTGAAGCTTTCTTT	CASTRTGGGTEAFF
.	TRBV27	TRBD2	16	TRBJ2-3	TGTGCCAGCAGTCTCCTAGCGGGGGTTTTAACAGATACGCAGTATTTT	CASSLLAGVLTDTQYF
.	TRBV4-3	.	15	TRBJ2-7	TGCGCCAGTAGCCAAGCGGCAGGGGTGTCCTACGAGCAGTACTTC	CASSQAAGVSYEQYF
.	TRBV7-2	TRBD2	15	TRBJ2-7	TGTGCCAGCAGCTTAACTAGCGGGGGGGTTTACGAGCAGTACTTC	CASSLTSGGVYEQYF
.	TRBV7-9	TRBD2	18	TRBJ2-7	TGTTCCAGCAGCTCCTCCAATCCTCTAGCGGGGGATTCCTACGAGCAGTACTTC	CSSSSSNPLAGDSYEQYF
.	TRBV10-3	TRBD2	18	TRBJ2-2	TGTGCCATCAGAGAGGGACTAGCGGGGCCTAGTGACACCGGGGAGCTGTTTTTT	CAIREGLAGPSDTGELFF
few	TRBV6-5	.	14	TRBJ2-7	TGTGCCAGCAGTGGGCCCGGGACTCCACACGAGCAGTACTTC	CASSGPGTPHEQYF
.	TRBV23-1	TRBD1	14	TRBJ1-5	TGCGCCAGCAGCCCCGGACAGGACAATCAGCCCCAGCATTTT	CASSPGQDNQPQHF
.	TRBV4-3	TRBD2	13	TRBJ2-3	TGCGCCAGCAGCCAAGTTAAGGCTAGCGGGGTGGATTTT	CASSQVKASGVDF
.	TRBV6-5	.	16	TRBJ1-6	TGTGCCAGCAGTTACTCGAGGGGGTCCTATAATTCACCCCTCCACTTT	CASSYSRGSYNSPLHF
few	TRBV7-2	TRBD2	17	TRBJ2-3	TGTGCCAGCAGCCCGACTAGCGGGGGCCCGTCTCCAGATACGCAGTATTTT	CASSPTSGGPSPDTQYF
.	TRBV6-5	.	14	TRBJ2-5	TGTGCCAGCACCCAGCGGAGGGGAGAGGAGACCCAGTACTTC	CASTQRRGEETQYF
.	TRBV27	TRBD1	13	TRBJ1-2	TGTGCCAGCAGTCTGTCCGGGACAGGGTTCTACACCTTC	CASSLSGTGFYTF
.	TRBV11-2	TRBD2	13	TRBJ2-7	TGTGCCAGCAGGCGGAGCGGGACGGAAGAGCAGTACTTC	CASRRSGTEEQYF
.	TRBV6-5	TRBD1	16	TRBJ1-2	TGTGCCAGCAGTTACCGTTCGACAGGGGGAAACTATGGCTACACCTTC	CASSYRSTGGNYGYTF
.	TRBV10-3	TRBD1	12	TRBJ2-7	TGTGCCATCAGTGGGACAGGGTACGAGCAGTACTTC	CAISGTGYEQYF
.	TRBV5-1	TRBD2	17	TRBJ2-2	TGCGCCAGCAGCCCCCTGACTAGCGTACCGATTACCGGGGAGCTGTTTTTT	CASSPLTSVPITGELFF
.	TRBV2	TRBD1	14	TRBJ2-2	TGTGCCAGCAGCTACAGGGGGACGACCGGGGAGCTGTTTTTT	CASSYRGTTGELFF
few	TRBV7-2	.	15	TRBJ2-7	TGTGCCAGCAGCTTAGCTCGCCAGGGGAAATACGAGCAGTACTTC	CASSLARQGKYEQYF
few	TRBV11-2	TRBD1	16	TRBJ2-2	TGTGCCAGCAGCTTAGATGGCCAGGGGGCGCGGGGGGAGCTGTTTTTT	CASSLDGQGARGELFF
.	TRBV2	.	13	TRBJ1-5	TGTGCCAGCAGTGGTGTGACAGCTCAGCCCCAGCATTTT	CASSGVTAQPQHF
.	TRBV6-1	.	13	TRBJ1-1	TGTGCCAGCAGCCCACATGAGAACACTGAAGCTTTCTTT	CASSPHENTEAFF
.	TRBV6-1	.	14	TRBJ1-5	TGTGCCAGCGCTGTAAATCAGAACAATCAGCCCCAGCATTTT	CASAVNQNNQPQHF
.	TRBV6-5	.	16	TRBJ2-2	TGTGCCAGCAGTTACTCAGGCCAGGGGAACACCGGGGAGCTGTTTTTT	CASSYSGQGNTGELFF
.	TRBV19	TRBD1	15	TRBJ1-3	TGTGCCACAACAACCTTGGGACAGGCTGGAAACACCATATATTTT	CATTTLGQAGNTIYF
.	TRBV18	TRBD1	18	TRBJ1-1	TGTGCCAGCTCACCACAATCGGGACAGGGGTTTGGAGGCACTGAAGCTTTCTTT	CASSPQSGQGFGGTEAFF
.	TRBV4-2	TRBD2	14	TRBJ2-7	TGTGCCAGCAGCCCTAGCGGGAGGGCCGACGAGCAGTACTTC	CASSPSGRADEQYF
.	TRBV29-1	TRBD1	13	TRBJ2-7	TGCAGCTCCCCGGGACAGTATGCCTACGAGCAGTACTTC	CSSPGQYAYEQYF
once	TRBV30	.	14	TRBJ1-1	TGTGCCTGGAGTGCCATGACAGTGAACACTGAAGCTTTCTTT	CAWSAMTVNTEAFF
.	TRBV7-3	TRBD2	18	TRBJ2-5	TGTGCCAGCAGGTCACTCCGGGTAGCGGGGGGGTCATTGGAGACCCAGTACTTC	CASRSLRVAGGSLETQYF
.	TRBV4-1	TRBD1	14	TRBJ1-1	TGCGCCAGCAGCCAAGGGCTGGAGACAGGGCAAGGTTTCTTT	CASSQGLETGQGFF
.	TRBV25-1	TRBD1	15	TRBJ2-5	TGTGCCAGCAGCAGAGGGACAGGGTACCAAGAGACCCAGTACTTC	CASSRGTGYQETQYF
.	TRBV19	.	14	TRBJ2-2	TGTGCCAGTAGTAAAAAACTAGACACCGGGGAGCTGTTTTTT	CASSKKLDTGELFF
.	TRBV7-8	.	12	TRBJ2-7	TGTGCCAGCAGCCCCGGGATCTACGAGCAGTACTTC	CASSPGIYEQYF
once	TRBV5-4	.	15	TRBJ1-2	TGTGCCAGCAGCTCCTCTGGCCGGGGACTGGGGGGCTACACCTTC	CASSSSGRGLGGYTF
.	TRBV7-9	.	16	TRBJ2-1	TGTGCCAGCAGCTTAGCCTGGGACTCGGCGAGGAATGAGCAGTTCTTC	CASSLAWDSARNEQFF
.	TRBV7-3	TRBD1	13	TRBJ2-7	TGTGCCAGCAGCCCCACAGGGGGCGGCGAGCAGTACTTC	CASSPTGGGEQYF
.	TRBV5-5	.	15	TRBJ2-2	TGTGCCAGCAGCTTGACAGAGACGAACACCGGGGAGCTGTTTTTT	CASSLTETNTGELFF